The T cell receptor (beta chain) described here comes from a study of hypomethylating agent response in myelodysplastic syndrome. The overall study: The mean patient age was roughly 72 +/- 6.3 years, and diploid cytogenetics predominated.

At survey resolution, around 400 ng of DNA per sample was split into two 200 ng replicates. Under the authors' procedure: Previously reported viral-epitope specificity per VDJdb covered 1.5% to 2% of 150,000 to 200,000 unique clonotypes. Profiling relied on immunoSEQ multiplex PCR, and the TCRdb table lists in-frame clones only, not all of them. The DNA gave D and trimming, while V, J and clone size come from that table. This table holds 6,500 or so clones, approximately 86% found once. This CDR3 is 14 amino acids long. Germline loops: CDR1 KGHSH, CDR2 LQKENI. Trimming took 1 base from V and 3 from J, leaving 9 bases between them.

The V and J genes are TRBV18 and TRBJ1-2, with D possibly matching TRBD1 (6 bases). This receptor was obtained from a human donor with myelodysplastic syndrome. The sample here was bone marrow, taken before or after starting hypomethylating agent treatment for myelodysplastic syndrome (not recorded which). CDR3 nucleotide sequence: TGTGCCAGCTCACCACGGTCAGGGGACTATGGCTACACCTTC. It is translated as CASSPRSGDYGYTF.